This T cell receptor (beta chain) was obtained from a study of cytomegalovirus exposure and HLA in healthy donors. Study-wide points: In all likelihood, a cluster of highly shared sequence variants was a sequencing artifact. Accounts indicate the classifier identified cytomegalovirus status with strong specificity and sensitivity.

The J segment lost 5 bases and the V segment lost 8 bases, leaving 12 bases of the junction unmatched. The CDR3 is 13 residues long. Germline lookup yields CDR1 GTSNPN and CDR2 SVGIG (reference sequence). PCR used 60 Vbeta primers and 13 Jbeta primers. In the study's own analysis: In a later analysis, of some 80 million unique beta chains, roughly 9.9 million appeared in at least two donors. Sequencing was performed with immunoSEQ multiplex PCR; in TCRdb, only in-frame clones are kept and a portion is missing. V and J calls plus clone size are reproduced from that table; the DNA served to infer D and trimming. The repertoire holds about 180,000 clones, with 82% as singletons. About this clone: Its antigen is unidentified.

The receptor's source is a man between 40 and 49 years old in good health and CMV-seronegative. The sequencing sample was made of PBMCs. The V and J genes are TRBV30 and TRBJ2-7, with 7 bases matching TRBD1. CDR3 bases: TGTGCCGGTCTAGGGGGCCATTTGGACGAGCAGTACTTC. Amino acids: CAGLGGHLDEQYF.